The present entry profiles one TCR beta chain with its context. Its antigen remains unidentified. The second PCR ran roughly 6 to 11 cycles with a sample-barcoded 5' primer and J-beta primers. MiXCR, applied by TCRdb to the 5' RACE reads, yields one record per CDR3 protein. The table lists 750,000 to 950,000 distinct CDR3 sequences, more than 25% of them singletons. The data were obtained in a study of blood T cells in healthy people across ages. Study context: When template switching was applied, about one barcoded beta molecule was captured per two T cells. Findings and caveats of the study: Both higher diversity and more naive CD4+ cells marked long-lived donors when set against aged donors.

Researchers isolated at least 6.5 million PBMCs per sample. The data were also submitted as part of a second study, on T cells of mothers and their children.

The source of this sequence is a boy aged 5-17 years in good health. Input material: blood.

DNA for the CDR3: TGTGCCAGCAGTTCCGAGGGGGCAGGGGGCACTGAAGCTTTCTTT. It encodes CASSSEGAGGTEAFF. The chain carries TRBV12-3 or TRBV12-4 and TRBJ1-1; 7 bases are a match to TRBD1. The CDR3 spans 15 residues. J was trimmed by 4 bases and V by 4 bases; bases with no gene match: 9.